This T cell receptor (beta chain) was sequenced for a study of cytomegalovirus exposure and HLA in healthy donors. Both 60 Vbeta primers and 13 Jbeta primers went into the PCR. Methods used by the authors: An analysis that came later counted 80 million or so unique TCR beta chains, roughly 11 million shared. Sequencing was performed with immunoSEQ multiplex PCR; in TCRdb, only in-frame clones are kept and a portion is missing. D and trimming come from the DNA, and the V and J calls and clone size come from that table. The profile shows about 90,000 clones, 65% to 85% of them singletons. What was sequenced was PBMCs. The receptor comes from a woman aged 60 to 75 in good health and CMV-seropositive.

CDR3 sequence: CASSLTTGNPYNEQFF. The CDR3 nucleotides read TGTGCCAGCAGCTTAACAACGGGGAACCCATACAATGAGCAGTTCTTC. V usage is TRBV7-3 and J usage is TRBJ2-1; D is perhaps TRBD2 (5 bases). The V end was cut by 0 bases, the J end by 4 bases, with 13 bases between. The CDR3 has 16 amino acids. Germline-derived CDR1 and CDR2 are SGHTA and FQGTGA. The complete variable domain, with remaining parts taken from reference TRBV7-3 and TRBJ2-1, reads GAGVSQTPSNKVTEKGKYVELRCDPISGHTALYWYRQSLGQGPEFLIYFQGTGAADDSGLPNDRFFAVRPEGSVSTLKIQRTERGDSAVYLCASSLTTGNPYNEQFFGPGTRLTVL.